A selection of T cell receptor beta chains follows, all from one sample in a study of early stage breast cancer tumors. The protocol was immunoSEQ multiplex PCR, while the TCRdb copy is restricted to in-frame clones and leaves out a portion. The data contain 65,000 to 75,000 clones, around 80% of them singletons. The sample comprised blood. The receptors originated from a person aged 40-50 years with breast cancer. Each CDR3 is given with its conserved first and last residue. Fields, in order: clone size, D gene, J gene, V gene, CDR3 protein, CDR3 DNA. A D gene is named only where the DNA matches it firmly. A clone size is listed for some rows: how often the clone was seen (once, few, many), or a class if it is expanded.

clone_size: -
d_call: -
j_call: TRBJ1-1
v_call: TRBV6-1
cdr3_aa: CASSEPGNTEAFF
cdr3_nt: TGTGCCAGCAGTGAACCTGGGAACACTGAAGCTTTCTTT

clone_size: few
d_call: -
j_call: TRBJ1-5
v_call: TRBV27
cdr3_aa: CATQRGLNQPQHF
cdr3_nt: TGTGCCACCCAAAGGGGACTCAATCAGCCCCAGCATTTT

clone_size: -
d_call: -
j_call: TRBJ2-2
v_call: TRBV5-1
cdr3_aa: CASRPYMNTGELFF
cdr3_nt: TGCGCCAGCAGACCTTATATGAACACCGGGGAGCTGTTTTTT

clone_size: -
d_call: TRBD1
j_call: TRBJ1-2
v_call: TRBV19
cdr3_aa: CASSIGDRENGYTF
cdr3_nt: TGTGCCAGTAGTATAGGGGACAGGGAAAATGGCTACACCTTC

clone_size: -
d_call: -
j_call: TRBJ1-5
v_call: TRBV19
cdr3_aa: CASSMMMGNQPQHF
cdr3_nt: TGTGCCAGTAGTATGATGATGGGGAATCAGCCCCAGCATTTT

clone_size: many
d_call: TRBD1
j_call: TRBJ1-1
v_call: TRBV5-4
cdr3_aa: CASSYRGKDTEAFF
cdr3_nt: TGTGCCAGCAGCTACAGGGGAAAGGACACTGAAGCTTTCTTT

clone_size: -
d_call: TRBD1
j_call: TRBJ1-3
v_call: TRBV9
cdr3_aa: CASSGRGQHSGNTIYF
cdr3_nt: TGTGCCAGCAGCGGCCGGGGACAGCACTCTGGAAACACCATATATTTT

clone_size: -
d_call: -
j_call: TRBJ2-1
v_call: TRBV28
cdr3_aa: CASSLRSGTPSLGSYNEQFF
cdr3_nt: TGTGCCAGCAGTTTACGATCCGGGACACCATCATTAGGCTCCTACAATGAGCAGTTCTTC

clone_size: -
d_call: -
j_call: TRBJ1-5
v_call: TRBV6-1
cdr3_aa: CASREDNYQPQHF
cdr3_nt: TGTGCCAGCCGAGAGGATAATTATCAGCCCCAGCATTTT

clone_size: -
d_call: TRBD2
j_call: TRBJ2-7
v_call: TRBV18
cdr3_aa: CASSPGGDEQYF
cdr3_nt: TGTGCCAGCTCACCGGGGGGGGACGAGCAGTACTTC

clone_size: few
d_call: -
j_call: TRBJ2-7
v_call: TRBV7-9
cdr3_aa: CASSPGQPTGYEQYF
cdr3_nt: TGTGCCAGCAGTCCCGGCCAACCGACAGGCTACGAGCAGTACTTC

clone_size: once
d_call: TRBD2
j_call: TRBJ2-7
v_call: TRBV11-2
cdr3_aa: CASRAGGRASYEQYF
cdr3_nt: TGTGCCAGCAGGGCAGGTGGGAGGGCCTCATACGAGCAGTACTTC

clone_size: -
d_call: TRBD2
j_call: TRBJ2-3
v_call: TRBV5-4
cdr3_aa: CASSPLAGGQTDTQYF
cdr3_nt: TGTGCCAGCAGCCCACTAGCGGGAGGGCAAACAGATACGCAGTATTTT

clone_size: -
d_call: -
j_call: TRBJ1-2
v_call: TRBV28
cdr3_aa: CASSPPPTGKGGYTF
cdr3_nt: TGTGCCAGCAGTCCCCCCCCGACGGGGAAGGGGGGCTACACCTTC

clone_size: -
d_call: -
j_call: TRBJ1-5
v_call: TRBV6-1
cdr3_aa: CASSEEGGAQPQHF
cdr3_nt: TGTGCCAGCAGTGAAGAGGGAGGGGCTCAGCCCCAGCATTTT

clone_size: once
d_call: TRBD1
j_call: TRBJ2-7
v_call: TRBV5-1
cdr3_aa: CASSSTGSKAEQYF
cdr3_nt: TGCGCCAGCAGTTCGACAGGGAGCAAAGCTGAGCAGTACTTC

clone_size: few
d_call: TRBD1
j_call: TRBJ1-3
v_call: TRBV2
cdr3_aa: CASRERDRGGLVGNTIYF
cdr3_nt: TGTGCCAGCAGGGAAAGGGACAGGGGAGGCCTTGTTGGAAACACCATATATTTT

clone_size: -
d_call: TRBD2
j_call: TRBJ2-1
v_call: TRBV27
cdr3_aa: CASSSGSGRIEQFF
cdr3_nt: TGTGCCAGCAGTTCTGGCAGCGGGAGAATTGAGCAGTTCTTC

clone_size: once
d_call: TRBD1
j_call: TRBJ2-2
v_call: TRBV19
cdr3_aa: CASTSDRGMIGELFF
cdr3_nt: TGTGCCAGTACCTCGGACAGGGGTATGATCGGGGAGCTGTTTTTT

clone_size: once
d_call: -
j_call: TRBJ1-5
v_call: TRBV6-6
cdr3_aa: CASNHGGPQHF
cdr3_nt: TGTGCCAGCAACCATGGCGGGCCCCAGCATTTT

clone_size: few
d_call: TRBD1
j_call: TRBJ1-1
v_call: TRBV7-6
cdr3_aa: CASSTRQGNTEAFF
cdr3_nt: TGTGCCAGCAGCACCAGACAGGGTAACACTGAAGCTTTCTTT

clone_size: -
d_call: TRBD2
j_call: TRBJ2-7
v_call: TRBV28
cdr3_aa: CASSFSLAGLSYEQYF
cdr3_nt: TGTGCCAGCAGTTTTTCTTTAGCGGGGCTCTCCTACGAGCAGTACTTC

clone_size: -
d_call: -
j_call: TRBJ1-1
v_call: TRBV30
cdr3_aa: CAWSDTGGITEAFF
cdr3_nt: TGTGCCTGGAGTGATACGGGGGGAATCACTGAAGCTTTCTTT

clone_size: -
d_call: TRBD2
j_call: TRBJ2-1
v_call: TRBV5-5
cdr3_aa: CASSLGTSGSGEQFF
cdr3_nt: TGTGCCAGCAGCTTGGGGACTAGCGGGAGTGGGGAGCAGTTCTTC

clone_size: -
d_call: -
j_call: TRBJ1-2
v_call: TRBV28
cdr3_aa: CAIGLASNYGYTF
cdr3_nt: TGTGCCATCGGACTGGCCTCTAACTATGGCTACACCTTC

clone_size: once
d_call: TRBD1
j_call: TRBJ2-2
v_call: TRBV5-1
cdr3_aa: CASTEGTGGFTGELFF
cdr3_nt: TGCGCCAGCACCGAAGGGACAGGGGGTTTTACCGGGGAGCTGTTTTTT

clone_size: -
d_call: -
j_call: TRBJ1-1
v_call: TRBV19
cdr3_aa: CASSMGNVGNTEAFF
cdr3_nt: TGTGCCAGTAGTATGGGTAACGTGGGGAACACTGAAGCTTTCTTT

clone_size: -
d_call: -
j_call: TRBJ2-7
v_call: TRBV6-5
cdr3_aa: CASSPGFQGEQYF
cdr3_nt: TGTGCCAGCAGTCCGGGATTCCAGGGCGAGCAGTACTTC

clone_size: few
d_call: TRBD2
j_call: TRBJ2-7
v_call: TRBV7-9
cdr3_aa: CASTQTSGLLSYEQYF
cdr3_nt: TGTGCCAGCACCCAGACTAGCGGGCTTTTATCCTACGAGCAGTACTTC

clone_size: few
d_call: TRBD1
j_call: TRBJ1-3
v_call: TRBV4-1
cdr3_aa: CASSQGTGGSGNTIYF
cdr3_nt: TGCGCCAGCAGCCAAGGGACAGGGGGCTCTGGAAACACCATATATTTT

clone_size: -
d_call: -
j_call: TRBJ2-1
v_call: TRBV7-9
cdr3_aa: CASSPPGIYNEQFF
cdr3_nt: TGTGCCAGCAGCCCTCCCGGCATTTACAATGAGCAGTTCTTC

clone_size: few
d_call: TRBD2
j_call: TRBJ2-7
v_call: TRBV27
cdr3_aa: CASTGGNEQYF
cdr3_nt: TGTGCCAGCACGGGAGGTAACGAGCAGTACTTC

clone_size: -
d_call: TRBD2
j_call: TRBJ2-1
v_call: TRBV7-8
cdr3_aa: CASSNRLANEQFF
cdr3_nt: TGTGCCAGCAGCAACCGACTAGCTAATGAGCAGTTCTTC

clone_size: -
d_call: -
j_call: TRBJ2-3
v_call: TRBV10-3
cdr3_aa: CAISENGLAGDTQYF
cdr3_nt: TGTGCCATCAGTGAAAACGGCCTAGCCGGAGATACGCAGTATTTT

clone_size: once
d_call: TRBD1
j_call: TRBJ2-1
v_call: TRBV9
cdr3_aa: CASSVAPGQGPINEQFF
cdr3_nt: TGTGCCAGCAGCGTAGCTCCGGGACAGGGTCCTATAAATGAGCAGTTCTTC

clone_size: -
d_call: -
j_call: TRBJ1-3
v_call: TRBV5-1
cdr3_aa: CASSLGYGLISGNTIYF
cdr3_nt: TGCGCCAGCAGCTTGGGGTATGGGTTAATCTCTGGAAACACCATATATTTT

clone_size: -
d_call: TRBD1
j_call: TRBJ2-7
v_call: TRBV5-1
cdr3_aa: CASSTGQGGYEQYF
cdr3_nt: TGCGCCAGCAGCACCGGACAGGGGGGTTACGAGCAGTACTTC

clone_size: -
d_call: TRBD1
j_call: TRBJ2-7
v_call: TRBV28
cdr3_aa: CASSPTRQGSYEQYF
cdr3_nt: TGTGCCAGCAGTCCCACAAGACAGGGTTCCTACGAGCAGTACTTC

clone_size: -
d_call: TRBD1
j_call: TRBJ1-1
v_call: TRBV7-9
cdr3_aa: CASSRTGGGGEAFF
cdr3_nt: TGTGCCAGCAGTCGGACAGGGGGCGGTGGTGAAGCTTTCTTT

clone_size: few
d_call: TRBD1
j_call: TRBJ2-7
v_call: TRBV29-1
cdr3_aa: CSVTGQGFGEQYF
cdr3_nt: TGCAGCGTCACCGGACAGGGATTTGGAGAGCAGTACTTC

clone_size: -
d_call: TRBD2
j_call: TRBJ2-7
v_call: TRBV19
cdr3_aa: CASSMSLAGVVASYEQYF
cdr3_nt: TGTGCCAGTAGTATGTCCCTAGCGGGAGTGGTGGCGTCCTACGAGCAGTACTTC

clone_size: -
d_call: -
j_call: TRBJ2-6
v_call: TRBV4-1
cdr3_aa: CASSQPVSAGANVLTF
cdr3_nt: TGCGCCAGCAGCCAACCTGTTAGCGCTGGGGCCAACGTCCTGACTTTC

clone_size: -
d_call: -
j_call: TRBJ1-4
v_call: TRBV28
cdr3_aa: CASSFYWEKLFF
cdr3_nt: TGTGCCAGCAGTTTTTATTGGGAAAAACTGTTTTTT

clone_size: -
d_call: -
j_call: TRBJ2-7
v_call: TRBV28
cdr3_aa: CASSPGPSPYEQYF
cdr3_nt: TGTGCCAGCAGCCCAGGACCATCTCCCTACGAGCAGTACTTC

clone_size: -
d_call: TRBD2
j_call: TRBJ2-7
v_call: TRBV28
cdr3_aa: CASSPPTGGLSYEQYF
cdr3_nt: TGTGCCAGCAGCCCTCCTACGGGAGGCCTCTCCTACGAGCAGTACTTC

clone_size: few
d_call: -
j_call: TRBJ2-5
v_call: TRBV5-4
cdr3_aa: CASSLYTQQETQYF
cdr3_nt: TGTGCCAGCAGCCTCTACACACAGCAAGAGACCCAGTACTTC

clone_size: -
d_call: TRBD1
j_call: TRBJ2-7
v_call: TRBV5-6
cdr3_aa: CASSFSGTVRYEQYF
cdr3_nt: TGTGCCAGCAGCTTTTCCGGGACAGTGCGCTACGAGCAGTACTTC

clone_size: -
d_call: TRBD1
j_call: TRBJ2-7
v_call: TRBV2
cdr3_aa: CASSNGQGSYEQYF
cdr3_nt: TGTGCCAGCAGCAACGGACAGGGCTCCTACGAGCAGTACTTC

clone_size: few
d_call: -
j_call: TRBJ2-2
v_call: TRBV27
cdr3_aa: CASSLQLGTGELFF
cdr3_nt: TGTGCCAGCAGTTTACAGCTGGGCACCGGGGAGCTGTTTTTT

clone_size: -
d_call: TRBD2
j_call: TRBJ2-1
v_call: TRBV9
cdr3_aa: CASSRTSGSSYNEQFF
cdr3_nt: TGTGCCAGCAGTCGGACTAGCGGGAGTTCCTACAATGAGCAGTTCTTC

clone_size: -
d_call: -
j_call: TRBJ1-1
v_call: TRBV10-3
cdr3_aa: CAINGQRNTEAFF
cdr3_nt: TGTGCCATCAACGGTCAAAGGAACACTGAAGCTTTCTTT

clone_size: -
d_call: -
j_call: TRBJ2-2
v_call: TRBV29-1
cdr3_aa: CSVEEGAKNTGELFF
cdr3_nt: TGCAGCGTTGAAGAAGGGGCGAAGAACACCGGGGAGCTGTTTTTT

clone_size: -
d_call: -
j_call: TRBJ2-1
v_call: TRBV11-3
cdr3_aa: CASSLGTNQRGVSYNEQFF
cdr3_nt: TGTGCCAGCAGCTTGGGGACTAACCAGAGGGGGGTCTCCTACAATGAGCAGTTCTTC

clone_size: once
d_call: TRBD2
j_call: TRBJ2-3
v_call: TRBV4-1
cdr3_aa: CASSQKRGSTDTQYF
cdr3_nt: TGCGCCAGCAGCCAAAAGCGGGGGAGCACAGATACGCAGTATTTT